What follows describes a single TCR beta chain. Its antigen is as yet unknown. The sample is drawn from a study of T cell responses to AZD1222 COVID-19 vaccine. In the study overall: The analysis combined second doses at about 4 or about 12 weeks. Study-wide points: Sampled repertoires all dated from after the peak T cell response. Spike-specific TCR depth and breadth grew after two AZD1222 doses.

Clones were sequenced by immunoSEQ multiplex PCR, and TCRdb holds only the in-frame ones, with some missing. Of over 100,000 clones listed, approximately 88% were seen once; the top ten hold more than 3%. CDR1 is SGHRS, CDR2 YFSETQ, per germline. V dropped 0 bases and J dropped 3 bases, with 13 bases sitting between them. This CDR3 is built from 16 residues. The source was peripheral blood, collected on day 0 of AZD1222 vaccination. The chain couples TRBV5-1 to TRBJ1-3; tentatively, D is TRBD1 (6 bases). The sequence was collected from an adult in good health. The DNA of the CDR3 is TGCGCCAGCAGCTTGGATCCGGGGGCGGTTGGAAACACCATATATTTT. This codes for CASSLDPGAVGNTIYF.